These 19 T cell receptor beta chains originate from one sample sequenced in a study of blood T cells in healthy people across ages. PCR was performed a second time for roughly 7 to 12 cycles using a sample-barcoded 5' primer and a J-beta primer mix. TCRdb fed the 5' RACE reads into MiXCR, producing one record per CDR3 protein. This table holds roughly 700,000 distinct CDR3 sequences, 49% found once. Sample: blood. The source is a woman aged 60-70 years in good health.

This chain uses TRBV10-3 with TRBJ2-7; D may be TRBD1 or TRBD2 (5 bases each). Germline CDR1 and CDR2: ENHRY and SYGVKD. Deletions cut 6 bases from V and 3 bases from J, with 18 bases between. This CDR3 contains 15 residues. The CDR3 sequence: CAIRGAGTPGYEQYF. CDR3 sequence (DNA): TGTGCCATCAGGGGCGCTGGGACCCCTGGCTACGAGCAGTACTTC.

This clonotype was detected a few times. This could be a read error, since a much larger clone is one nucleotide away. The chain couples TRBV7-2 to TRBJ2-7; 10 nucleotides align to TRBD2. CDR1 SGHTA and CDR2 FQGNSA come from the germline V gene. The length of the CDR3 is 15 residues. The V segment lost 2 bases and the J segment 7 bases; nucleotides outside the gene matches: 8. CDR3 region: CASSLTSGTYNEQYF. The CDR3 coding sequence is TGTGCCAGCAGCTTAACTAGCGGGACCTACAATGAGCAGTACTTC.

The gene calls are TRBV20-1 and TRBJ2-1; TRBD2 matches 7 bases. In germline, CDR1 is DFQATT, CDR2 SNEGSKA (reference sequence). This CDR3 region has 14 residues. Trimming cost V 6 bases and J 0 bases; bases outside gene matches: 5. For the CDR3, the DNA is TGCAGTGCCGAGAGCGGGACCTCCTACAATGAGCAGTTCTTC. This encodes CSAESGTSYNEQFF.

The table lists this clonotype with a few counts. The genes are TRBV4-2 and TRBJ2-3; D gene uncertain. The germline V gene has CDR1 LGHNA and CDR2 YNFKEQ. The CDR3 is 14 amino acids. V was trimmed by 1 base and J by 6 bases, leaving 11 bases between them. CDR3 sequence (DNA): TGTGCCAGCAGCCAAGTAGAGAGAGAGGATACGCAGTATTTT. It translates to CASSQVEREDTQYF.

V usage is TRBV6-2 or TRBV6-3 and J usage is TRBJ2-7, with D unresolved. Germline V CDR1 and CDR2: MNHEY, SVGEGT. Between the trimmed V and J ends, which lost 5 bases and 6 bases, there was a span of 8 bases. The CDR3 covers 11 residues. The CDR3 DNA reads TGTGCCAGCAGTGCAAGTCGCGAGCAGTACTTC. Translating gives CASSASREQYF.

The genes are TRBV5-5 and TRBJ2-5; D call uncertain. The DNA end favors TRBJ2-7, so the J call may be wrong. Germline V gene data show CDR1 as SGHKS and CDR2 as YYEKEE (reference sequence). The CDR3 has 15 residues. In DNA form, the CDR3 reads TGTGCCAGCAGCTTGGAGCCCACGGTGGATTACGAGCAGTACTTC. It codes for CASSLEPTVDYEQYF.

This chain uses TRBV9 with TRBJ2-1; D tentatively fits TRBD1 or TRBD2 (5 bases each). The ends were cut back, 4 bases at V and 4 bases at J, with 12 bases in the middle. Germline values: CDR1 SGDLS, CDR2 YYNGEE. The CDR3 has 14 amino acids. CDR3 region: CASSPGTPYNEQFF. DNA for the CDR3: TGTGCCAGCAGCCCTGGGACGCCATACAATGAGCAGTTCTTC.

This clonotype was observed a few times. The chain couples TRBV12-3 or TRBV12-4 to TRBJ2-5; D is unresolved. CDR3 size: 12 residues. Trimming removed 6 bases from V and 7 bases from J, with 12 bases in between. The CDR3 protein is CASSTKPGTQYF. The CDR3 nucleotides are TGTGCCAGCAGCACAAAGCCGGGGACCCAGTACTTC.

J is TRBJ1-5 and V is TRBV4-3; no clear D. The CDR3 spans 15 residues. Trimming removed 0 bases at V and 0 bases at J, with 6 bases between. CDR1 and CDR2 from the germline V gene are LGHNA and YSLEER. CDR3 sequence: CASSQEIRSNQPQHF. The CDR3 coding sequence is TGCGCCAGCAGCCAAGAGATCCGTAGCAATCAGCCCCAGCATTTT.

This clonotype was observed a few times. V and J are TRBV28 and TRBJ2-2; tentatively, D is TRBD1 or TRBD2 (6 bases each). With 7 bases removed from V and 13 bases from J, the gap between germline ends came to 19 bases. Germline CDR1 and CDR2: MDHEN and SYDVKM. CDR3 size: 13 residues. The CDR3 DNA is TGTGCCAGCACAACTGGTGGCAGGGGAGGGCTGTTTTTT. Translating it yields CASTTGGRGGLFF.

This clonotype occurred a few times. The CDR3 reads CASSQVGGGSYNEQFF. The CDR3 coding sequence is TGCGCCAGCAGCCAAGTTGGCGGAGGCTCCTACAATGAGCAGTTCTTC. This chain connects TRBV4-1 to TRBJ2-1, with D maybe TRBD2 (5 bases). The CDR3 extends over 16 amino acids. Germline CDR1 and CDR2: MGHRA and YSYEKL. V lost 1 base to trimming and J lost 0 bases, with 10 bases between them.

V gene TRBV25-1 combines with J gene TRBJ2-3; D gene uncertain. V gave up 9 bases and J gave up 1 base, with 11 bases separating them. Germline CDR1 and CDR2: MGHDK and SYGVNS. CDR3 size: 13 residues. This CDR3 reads CASLGGGTDTQYF. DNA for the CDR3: TGTGCCAGTTTGGGTGGGGGCACAGATACGCAGTATTTT.

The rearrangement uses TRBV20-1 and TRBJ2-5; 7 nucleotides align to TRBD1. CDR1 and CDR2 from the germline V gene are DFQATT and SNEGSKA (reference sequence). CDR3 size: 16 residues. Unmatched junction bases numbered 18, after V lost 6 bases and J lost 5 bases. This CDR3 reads CSASQTRQGDWETQYF. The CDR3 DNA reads TGCAGTGCATCCCAAACCCGACAGGGAGATTGGGAGACCCAGTACTTC.

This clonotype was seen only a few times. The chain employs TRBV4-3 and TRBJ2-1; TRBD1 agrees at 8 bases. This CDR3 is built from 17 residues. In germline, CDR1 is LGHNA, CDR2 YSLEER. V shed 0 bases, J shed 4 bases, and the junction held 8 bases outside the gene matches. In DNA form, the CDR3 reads TGCGCCAGCAGCCAAGATGCTGTGGGACAGGTATACAATGAGCAGTTCTTC. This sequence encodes CASSQDAVGQVYNEQFF.

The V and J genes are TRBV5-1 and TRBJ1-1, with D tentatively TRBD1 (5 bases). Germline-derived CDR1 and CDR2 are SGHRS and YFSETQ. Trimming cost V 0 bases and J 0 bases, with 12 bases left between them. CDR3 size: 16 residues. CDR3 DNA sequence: TGCGCCAGCAGCTTGGACAGGTCCCCTATGAACACTGAAGCTTTCTTT. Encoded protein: CASSLDRSPMNTEAFF.

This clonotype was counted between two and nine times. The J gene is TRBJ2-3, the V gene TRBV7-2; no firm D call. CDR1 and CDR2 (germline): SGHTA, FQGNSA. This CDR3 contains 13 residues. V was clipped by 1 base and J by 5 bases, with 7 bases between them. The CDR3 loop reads CASSLEAEDTQYF. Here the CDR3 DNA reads TGTGCCAGCAGCTTAGAAGCCGAAGATACGCAGTATTTT.

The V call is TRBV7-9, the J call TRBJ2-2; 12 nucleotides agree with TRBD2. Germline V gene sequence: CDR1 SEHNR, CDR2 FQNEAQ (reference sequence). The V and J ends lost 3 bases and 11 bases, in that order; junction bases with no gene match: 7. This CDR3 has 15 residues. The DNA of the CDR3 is TGTGCCAGCAGCTTTACTAGCGGGAGGCCACCCGAGCTGTTTTTT. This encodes CASSFTSGRPPELFF.

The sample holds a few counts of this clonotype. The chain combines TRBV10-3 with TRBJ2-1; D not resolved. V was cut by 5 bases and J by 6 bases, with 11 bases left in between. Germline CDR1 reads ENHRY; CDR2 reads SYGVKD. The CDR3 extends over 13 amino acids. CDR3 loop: CAISQFGTNEQFF. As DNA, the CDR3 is TGTGCCATCAGTCAGTTCGGTACCAATGAGCAGTTCTTC.

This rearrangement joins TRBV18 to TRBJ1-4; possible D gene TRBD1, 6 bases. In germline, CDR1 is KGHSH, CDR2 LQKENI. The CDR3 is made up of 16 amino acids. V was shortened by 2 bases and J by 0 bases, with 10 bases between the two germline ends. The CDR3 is CASSPRGQSTNEKLFF. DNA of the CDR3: TGTGCCAGCTCACCAAGAGGACAGTCAACTAATGAAAAACTGTTTTTT.